These T cell receptor beta chains were read from a single sample in a study of metastatic and nonmetastatic thyroid tumors. With MiXCR, TCRdb called clones anew from the PCR reads. Of about 41,000 clones in the sample, over 9.5% were seen once. Sequencing was done on a sample of blood. The receptors originated from a female donor with papillary thyroid cancer or a benign thyroid nodule (not recorded which). Some clones in this sample may be carry-over from other donors' samples. Both conserved end residues are part of each CDR3. The order of the fields is clone size, D gene, J gene, V gene, CDR3 DNA, CDR3 protein. The D gene is left open where the match is weak. Some rows mark clone size as missing; the rest say once, few, many or name a class of expanded clone.

>many|NA|TRBJ2-7|TRBV6-1
TGTGCCAGCAGCTTCGGTAGGTCCATTTCCTACGAGCAGTACTTC
CASSFGRSISYEQYF
>many|TRBD1|TRBJ2-5|TRBV20-1
TGCAGTGCACCAGAGACCGGGACAGGGGATTTTGAGACCCAGTACTTC
CSAPETGTGDFETQYF
>many|TRBD1|TRBJ2-2|TRBV28
TGTGCCAGCGCCTCGCACGGGACAGCGAACACCGGGGAGCTGTTTTTT
CASASHGTANTGELFF
>many|NA|TRBJ1-2|TRBV12-3/TRBV12-4
TGTGCCAGCAGCCCGGACGTCGGGTCTGGTGGCTACACCTTC
CASSPDVGSGGYTF
>many|TRBD2|TRBJ2-7|TRBV6-2/TRBV6-3
TGTGCCAGCAGTTGGACGGCGGGGGGAGAGTACGAGCAGTACTTC
CASSWTAGGEYEQYF
>NA|TRBD1|TRBJ2-2|TRBV11-1
TGTGCCAGCAGCCCTAACAGGGGGCAATCGTTCGGGGATCTGTTTTTT
CASSPNRGQSFGDLFF
>NA|TRBD2|TRBJ2-1|TRBV6-1
TGTGCCAGCATAGCGGGAGAGGGTGCTGAGCAGTTCTTC
CASIAGEGAEQFF
>many|NA|TRBJ2-3|TRBV18
TGTGCCAGCTCACTCCCCCCCCCGAGAGGGGATACGCAGTATTTT
CASSLPPPRGDTQYF
>NA|NA|TRBJ2-7|TRBV30
TGTGCCCGACACCCCTCCTACGAGCAGTACTTC
CARHPSYEQYF
>NA|NA|TRBJ2-3|TRBV5-3
TGTGCCAGCAGCCCTCGGACAGCCTCTAGCACAGATACGCAGTATTTT
CASSPRTASSTDTQYF